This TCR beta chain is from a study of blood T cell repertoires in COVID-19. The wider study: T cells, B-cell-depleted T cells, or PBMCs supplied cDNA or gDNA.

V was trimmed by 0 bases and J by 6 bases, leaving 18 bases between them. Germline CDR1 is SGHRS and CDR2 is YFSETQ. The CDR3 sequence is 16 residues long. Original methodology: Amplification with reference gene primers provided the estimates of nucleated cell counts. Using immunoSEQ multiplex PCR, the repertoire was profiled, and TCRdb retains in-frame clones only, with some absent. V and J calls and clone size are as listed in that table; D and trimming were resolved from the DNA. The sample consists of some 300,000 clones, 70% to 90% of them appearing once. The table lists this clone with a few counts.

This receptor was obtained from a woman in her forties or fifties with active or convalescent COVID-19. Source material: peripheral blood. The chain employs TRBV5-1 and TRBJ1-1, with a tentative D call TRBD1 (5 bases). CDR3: CASSLEVVGVGAEAFF. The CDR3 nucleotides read TGCGCCAGCAGCTTGGAAGTTGTAGGGGTAGGCGCTGAAGCTTTCTTT.